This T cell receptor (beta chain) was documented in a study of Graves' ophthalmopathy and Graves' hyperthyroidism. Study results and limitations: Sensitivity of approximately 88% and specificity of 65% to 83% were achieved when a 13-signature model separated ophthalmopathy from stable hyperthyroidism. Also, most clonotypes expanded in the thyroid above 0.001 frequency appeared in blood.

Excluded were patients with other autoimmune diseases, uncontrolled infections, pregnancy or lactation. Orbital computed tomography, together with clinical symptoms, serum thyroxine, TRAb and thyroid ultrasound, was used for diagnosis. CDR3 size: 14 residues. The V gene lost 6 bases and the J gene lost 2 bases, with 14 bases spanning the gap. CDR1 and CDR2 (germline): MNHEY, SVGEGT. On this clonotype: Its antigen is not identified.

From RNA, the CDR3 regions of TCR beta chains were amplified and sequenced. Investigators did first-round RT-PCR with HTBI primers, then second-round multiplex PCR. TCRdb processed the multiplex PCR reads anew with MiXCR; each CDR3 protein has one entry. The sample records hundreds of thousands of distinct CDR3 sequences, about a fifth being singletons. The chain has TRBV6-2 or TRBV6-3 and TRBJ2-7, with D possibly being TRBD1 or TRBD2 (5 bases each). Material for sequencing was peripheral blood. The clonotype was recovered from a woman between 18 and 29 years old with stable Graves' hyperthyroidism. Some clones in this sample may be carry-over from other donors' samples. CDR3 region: CASRRDGTTYEQYF. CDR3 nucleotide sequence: TGTGCCAGCAGACGGGACGGAACCACCTACGAGCAGTACTTC.